This paragraph covers one TCR beta chain sequence. The antigen remains undetermined. The sample originates from a study of OX40 agonist ivuxolimab in advanced cancers. About the research overall: Three patients had partial responses: one hepatocellular carcinoma, two cutaneous melanoma. Notes on the study in general: CD8+ T cells showed, on average, more clonal expansion than CD4+ cells.

Profiling relied on immunoSEQ multiplex PCR, and the TCRdb table lists in-frame clones only, not all of them. Counted here are around 76,000 clones, around nine tenths occurring once; the ten biggest clones make up over 10%. The CDR3 covers 15 residues. The V and J ends lost 5 bases and 5 bases respectively, with 16 bases between them. CDR1 LNHDA and CDR2 SQIVND come from the germline V gene (reference sequence). The V call is TRBV19, the J call TRBJ1-5, with D uncertain. Sequencing used CD4+ or CD8+ T cells sorted from blood, obtained in a trial of the OX40 agonist ivuxolimab. The receptor comes from an adult with an advanced solid tumor such as melanoma, head and neck, liver or kidney cancer. DNA for the CDR3: TGTGCCAGTAGTGGATACGGGAAACGGGATCAGCCCCAGCATTTT. This gives the protein CASSGYGKRDQPQHF.